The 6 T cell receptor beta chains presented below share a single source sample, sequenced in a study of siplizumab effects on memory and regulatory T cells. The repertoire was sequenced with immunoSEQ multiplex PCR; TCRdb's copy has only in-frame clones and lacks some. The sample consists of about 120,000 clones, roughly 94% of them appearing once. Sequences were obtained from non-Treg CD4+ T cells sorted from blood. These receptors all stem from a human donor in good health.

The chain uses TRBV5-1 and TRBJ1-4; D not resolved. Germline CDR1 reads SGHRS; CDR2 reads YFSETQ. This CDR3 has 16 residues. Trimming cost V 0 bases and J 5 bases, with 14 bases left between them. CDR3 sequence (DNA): TGCGCCAGCAGCTTGGCCAAGGGTCCTGGGAATGAAAAACTGTTTTTT. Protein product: CASSLAKGPGNEKLFF.

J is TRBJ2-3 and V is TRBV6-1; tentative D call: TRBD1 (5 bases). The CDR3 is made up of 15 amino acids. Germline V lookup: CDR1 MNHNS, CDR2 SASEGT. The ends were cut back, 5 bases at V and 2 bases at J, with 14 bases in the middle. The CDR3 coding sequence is TGTGCCAGCAGTCCCGTTGGGGCCGTCACAGATACGCAGTATTTT. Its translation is CASSPVGAVTDTQYF.

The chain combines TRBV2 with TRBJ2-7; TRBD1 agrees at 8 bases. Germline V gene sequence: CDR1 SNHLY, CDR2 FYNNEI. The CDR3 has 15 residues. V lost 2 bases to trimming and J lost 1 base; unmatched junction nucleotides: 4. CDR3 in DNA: TGTGCCAGCAGTGAAAGGACAGGGAGGTCCTACGAGCAGTACTTC. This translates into CASSERTGRSYEQYF. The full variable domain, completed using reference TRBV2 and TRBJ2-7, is EPEVTQTPSHQVTQMGQEVILRCVPISNHLYFYWYRQILGQKVEFLVSFYNNEISEKSEIFDDQFSVERPDGSNFTLKIRSTKLEDSAMYFCASSERTGRSYEQYFGPGTRLTVT.

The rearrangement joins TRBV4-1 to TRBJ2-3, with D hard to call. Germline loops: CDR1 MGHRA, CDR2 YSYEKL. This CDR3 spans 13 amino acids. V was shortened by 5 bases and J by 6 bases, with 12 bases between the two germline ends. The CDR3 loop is CASSLKGSDTQYF. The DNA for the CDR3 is TGCGCCAGCAGCTTAAAAGGTTCGGATACGCAGTATTTT.

In DNA, the CDR3 is TGTGCCAGCGAGACCCAGAACACTGAAGCTTTCTTT. This translates into CASETQNTEAFF. The chain carries TRBV21-1 and TRBJ1-1. TRBV21-1 is recorded as a pseudogene. This CDR3 comprises 12 residues.

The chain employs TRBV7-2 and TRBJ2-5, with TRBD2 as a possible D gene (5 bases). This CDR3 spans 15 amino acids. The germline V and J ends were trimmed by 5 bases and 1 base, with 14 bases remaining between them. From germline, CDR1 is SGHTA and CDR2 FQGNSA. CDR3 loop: CASSQAVWSQETQYF. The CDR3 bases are TGTGCCAGCAGCCAAGCGGTTTGGTCCCAAGAGACCCAGTACTTC.